This TCR beta chain was sequenced during a study of blood T cell repertoires in COVID-19. Study at large: Sites in the United States, Italy and Spain provided acute and convalescent COVID-19 samples. Sample material is recorded as cDNA or gDNA derived from T cells, B-cell-depleted T cells, or PBMCs.

Original methodology: Reference gene primer amplification yielded estimated nucleated cell counts. Profiled with immunoSEQ multiplex PCR; TCRdb holds only in-frame clones, not every one. D and trimming were read from the DNA, whereas the V and J calls and clone size are those reported in that table. The sample comprises 130,000 to 150,000 clones, 89% of which are singletons, and around 1.6% rests with the top ten. The CDR3 totals 13 residues. Germline lookup yields CDR1 ENHRY and CDR2 SYGVKD. Trimming removed 4 bases at V and 7 bases at J, with 11 bases between. V is TRBV10-3 and J is TRBJ2-4, with a tentative D call TRBD1 (6 bases). The sequencing sample was made of peripheral blood. This sequence originates from a human donor in a cohort sampled during active COVID-19. The DNA of the CDR3 is TGTGCCATCAGTGGAGGGGGTTCGAACATTCAGTACTTC. Protein product: CAISGGGSNIQYF.